This passage covers 30 T cell receptor beta chains from one sample sequenced in a study of cytomegalovirus exposure and HLA in healthy donors (dated by TCRdb to about 2017). Library generation was performed with the immunoSEQ multiplex PCR assay. The multiplex PCR relied on a mix of 60 forward primers for TCR Vbeta segments and 13 reverse primers for TCR Jbeta segments. Here the immuneACCESS table is served through TCRdb, limited to in-frame sequences with V and J called. Missing clones are a known gap in these copies; in checked studies unresolved V genes cover under half, and the rest lacks a known reason. The sample contains approximately 140,000 clones, around 60% of them found a single time. The top ten hold 7% to 8.5% of the sample. The sample comprised PBMCs. All receptors derive from a woman in her sixties in good health and CMV-seropositive.

The chain employs TRBV7-6 and TRBJ2-5; the D is unclear. The CDR3 runs to 13 residues. Trimming took off 3 bases at V and 1 base at J, with 6 bases between the two ends. Per germline, CDR1 SGHVS and CDR2 FNYEAQ. The CDR3 here is CASSFEPQETQYF. In DNA, the CDR3 is TGTGCCAGCAGCTTCGAGCCCCAAGAGACCCAGTACTTC.

This chain joins TRBV14 and TRBJ1-1; D perhaps matches TRBD1 (6 bases). Germline-derived CDR1 and CDR2 are SGHDN and FVKESK. With 0 bases removed from V and 5 bases from J, the gap between germline ends came to 13 bases. The CDR3 extends over 15 amino acids. The CDR3 DNA is TGTGCCAGCAGCCAAGACAAGGCAGGGGAGACTGAAGCTTTCTTT. It codes for CASSQDKAGETEAFF. Filled out from reference TRBV14 and TRBJ1-1, the complete variable domain reads EAGVTQFPSHSVIEKGQTVTLRCDPISGHDNLYWYRRVMGKEIKFLLHFVKESKQDESGMPNNRFLAERTGGTYSTLKVQPAELEDSGVYFCASSQDKAGETEAFFGQGTRLTVV.

Only one count was recorded for this clone. This chain links TRBV28 with TRBJ1-5; D is unclear. This CDR3 has 15 amino acids. V lost 3 bases and J lost 4, with 13 bases in between. CDR1 is MDHEN, CDR2 SYDVKM, per germline. The CDR3 DNA reads TGTGCCAGCAGTTTCTTTATGGAGTGGAATCAGCCCCAGCATTTT. Its translation: CASSFFMEWNQPQHF.

V usage is TRBV11-3 and J usage is TRBJ2-1, with 9 bases that match TRBD1. The CDR3 loop spans 15 amino acids. The V segment lost 1 base and the J segment 4 bases; nucleotides outside the gene matches: 2. The germline gives CDR1 SGHNT, CDR2 YENEEA. In nucleotides, the CDR3 is TGTGCCAGCAGCTTAGGGGGACAGGGATACAATGAGCAGTTCTTC. Its protein product is CASSLGGQGYNEQFF.

This chain links TRBV7-9 with TRBJ2-7; TRBD2 is a possible D gene (6 bases). This CDR3 contains 15 residues. The germline gives CDR1 SEHNR, CDR2 FQNEAQ (reference sequence). Between the trimmed V and J ends, which lost 3 bases and 1 base, there was a span of 13 bases. DNA for the CDR3: TGTGCCAGCAGCTTTCTCATGGGGGGATCCTACGAGCAGTACTTC. This sequence encodes CASSFLMGGSYEQYF.

CDR3 DNA sequence: TGTGCCAGTAGTATGATCCGGGGACAGGGAGGGGATCAGCCCCAGCATTTT. Its protein is CASSMIRGQGGDQPQHF. V is TRBV19 and J is TRBJ1-5; TRBD1 aligns across 9 bases. V lost 3 bases, J lost 5 bases, and 11 bases stayed unmatched. This CDR3 spans 17 amino acids. Germline V gene lookup returns CDR1 LNHDA and CDR2 SQIVND (reference sequence).

The chain links TRBV7-9 to TRBJ2-7; 12 nucleotides match TRBD2. Germline CDR1 SEHNR, CDR2 FQNEAQ (reference sequence). Losses at the gene ends were 4 bases for V and 0 bases for J; bases not matched to a gene: 4. The CDR3 is made up of 16 amino acids. CDR3 protein: CASSSGLAGSSYEQYF. CDR3 DNA sequence: TGTGCCAGCAGCTCGGGACTAGCGGGCAGCTCCTACGAGCAGTACTTC.

The chain employs TRBV19 and TRBJ1-1; D unclear. The germline V and J ends were trimmed by 6 bases and 5 bases, with 13 bases remaining between them. CDR3 size: 13 residues. Germline loops: CDR1 LNHDA, CDR2 SQIVND (reference sequence). The CDR3, as DNA: TGTGCCAGTAGGAGGAACTTAGGAACTGAAGCTTTCTTT. This codes for CASRRNLGTEAFF. Full variable domain (rest looked up from reference TRBV19 and TRBJ1-1): DGGITQSPKYLFRKEGQNVTLSCEQNLNHDAMYWYRQDPGQGLRLIYYSQIVNDFQKGDIAEGYSVSREKKESFPLTVTSAQKNPTAFYLCASRRNLGTEAFFGQGTRLTVV.

The chain employs TRBV29-1 and TRBJ2-4; D perhaps matches TRBD2 (5 bases). The CDR3 consists of 13 residues. The V and J ends lost 3 bases and 5 bases respectively, with 11 bases between them. Germline V gene lookup returns CDR1 SQVTM and CDR2 ANQGSEA. DNA for the CDR3: TGCAGCGTTGAGGGCGGGTGGGAAAACATTCAGTACTTC. Protein product: CSVEGGWENIQYF.

This clone has more than one count but fewer than ten. V and J are TRBV6-1 and TRBJ1-5, with no clear D. Germline V gene data show CDR1 as MNHNS and CDR2 as SASEGT. This CDR3 contains 15 residues. V was shortened by 3 bases and J by 4 bases, with 13 bases between the two germline ends. The CDR3 bases are TGTGCCAGCAGTGAGACACTGGGAGGAAATCAGCCCCAGCATTTT. It yields the protein CASSETLGGNQPQHF.

The CDR3 DNA is TGCGCCAGCAGTGGACTAGCGGGAATCACAGATACGCAGTATTTT. It translates to CASSGLAGITDTQYF. The chain links TRBV10-2 to TRBJ2-3; TRBD2 aligns across 11 bases. The ends lost 4 bases at V and 2 bases at J; junction bases unmatched: 2. The CDR3 contains 15 residues. Germline V gene data show CDR1 as WSHSY and CDR2 as SAAADI.

This rearrangement joins TRBV6-6 to TRBJ1-3; D is uncertain. This CDR3 contains 13 residues. Germline V gives CDR1 MNHNY, CDR2 SVGAGI (reference sequence). The V gene lost 0 bases and the J gene lost 8 bases, with 8 bases spanning the gap. The CDR3 spells CASSYSKLHTIYF. The CDR3 DNA is TGTGCCAGCAGTTACTCAAAGCTGCACACCATATATTTT.

The J gene is TRBJ2-2, the V gene TRBV4-2; 9 positions agree with TRBD2. Germline V CDR1 and CDR2: LGHNA, YNFKEQ. V dropped 3 bases and J dropped 6; count of bases not matched to a gene: 5. This CDR3 spans 15 amino acids. Here the CDR3 DNA reads TGTGCCAGCAGCCATAGCGGGAGAGGAGCCGGGGAGCTGTTTTTT. Translation gives CASSHSGRGAGELFF.

This rearrangement joins TRBV7-3 to TRBJ2-7, with no clear D. The germline V and J ends were trimmed by 1 base and 2 bases, with 12 bases remaining between them. The CDR3 has 15 amino acids. Germline CDR1 reads SGHTA; CDR2 reads FQGTGA. This chain's CDR3 is CASSLIPGSPYEQYF. The DNA for the CDR3 is TGTGCCAGCAGCTTAATCCCTGGCTCCCCCTACGAGCAGTACTTC.

The rearrangement joins TRBV12-5 to TRBJ1-1, with D possibly being TRBD1 (5 bases). Germline CDR1 reads LGHNT; CDR2 reads FRNRAP. The CDR3 totals 14 residues. V lost 1 base and J lost 1, with 7 bases in between. This CDR3 reads CASGLGQTNTEAFF. In DNA, the CDR3 is TGTGCTAGTGGTTTGGGACAGACGAACACTGAAGCTTTCTTT.

The chain joins TRBV18 to TRBJ2-5; a weak D match, TRBD2 (6 bases). The CDR3 extends over 16 amino acids. The germline CDR1 and CDR2 sequences are KGHSH and LQKENI. Between the trimmed V and J ends, which lost 3 bases and 2 bases, there was a span of 16 bases. The CDR3 DNA is TGTGCCAGCTCACCCTCGTCGGTGGAGGGGCAAGAGACCCAGTACTTC. This sequence encodes CASSPSSVEGQETQYF.

The chain carries TRBV5-1 and TRBJ2-1; 8 nucleotides line up with TRBD2. CDR1 SGHRS and CDR2 YFSETQ come from the germline V gene. J lost 7 bases, V lost 1 base, and 4 bases had no gene match. The CDR3 extends over 14 amino acids. The CDR3 loop is CASSLRTSPNEQFF. The CDR3 DNA reads as TGCGCCAGCAGCTTGAGGACTAGCCCGAATGAGCAGTTCTTC.

This rearrangement joins TRBV19 to TRBJ2-3; maybe TRBD2 (6 bases). This CDR3 contains 16 residues. CDR1 and CDR2 (germline): LNHDA, SQIVND (reference sequence). V was clipped by 2 bases and J by 2 bases, with 14 bases between them. The CDR3 DNA is TGTGCCAGTAGTATACCACGGGGAGGTGTCACAGATACGCAGTATTTT. Residues: CASSIPRGGVTDTQYF.

The chain has TRBV6-5 and TRBJ1-1; D is unclear. In germline, CDR1 is MNHEY, CDR2 SVGAGI. Trimming shortened V by 0 bases and J by 2 bases, and 10 bases separated the two germline ends. The CDR3 totals 15 residues. The CDR3 sequence: CASSYSPGGNTEAFF. DNA of the CDR3: TGTGCCAGCAGTTACTCGCCCGGTGGTAACACTGAAGCTTTCTTT.

There are a few counts of this clone. J is TRBJ1-5 and V is TRBV30; possible D gene TRBD1, 5 bases. Germline V gives CDR1 GTSNPN, CDR2 SVGIG (reference sequence). There are 15 residues in the CDR3. V was pared by 2 bases and J by 1 base, with 12 bases between. The CDR3 sequence is CAWSPPWGSNQPQHF. The CDR3 nucleotides read TGTGCCTGGAGTCCCCCCTGGGGCAGCAATCAGCCCCAGCATTTT.

This clone was detected once. This chain uses TRBV28 with TRBJ1-5, with a possible D match to TRBD1 (6 bases). The CDR3 is 17 amino acids. V was pared by 5 bases and J by 3 bases, with 20 bases between. Per the germline V gene, CDR1 is MDHEN and CDR2 is SYDVKM. The CDR3 bases are TGTGCCAGCAGTCCCACAGGGCTCTCGGACCCCAATCAGCCCCAGCATTTT. It codes for CASSPTGLSDPNQPQHF.

CDR3 sequence reads: CASSIDPKGVYNEQFF. CDR3 bases: TGTGCCAGTAGTATAGATCCGAAGGGGGTCTACAATGAGCAGTTCTTC. The gene calls are TRBV19 and TRBJ2-1; TRBD1 might be the D (6 bases). The CDR3 contains 16 residues. The germline gives CDR1 LNHDA, CDR2 SQIVND (reference sequence). V gave up 0 bases and J gave up 3 bases, with 12 bases separating them.

The V and J genes are TRBV27 and TRBJ2-3; 13 bases match TRBD2. V lost 6 bases to trimming and J lost 5 bases; unmatched junction nucleotides: 5. CDR1 is MNHEY, CDR2 SMNVEV, per germline (reference sequence). The CDR3 sequence is 15 residues long. The CDR3 nucleotides are TGTGCCAGCAGCGCCGGACTAGCGGGAGTAGATACGCAGTATTTT. Translation gives CASSAGLAGVDTQYF.

V usage is TRBV27 and J usage is TRBJ1-1; TRBD1 matches 8 bases. CDR3 size: 15 residues. Germline assignment: CDR1 MNHEY and CDR2 SMNVEV (reference sequence). The trim removed 6 bases at V and 1 base at J, leaving 7 bases unmatched. CDR3 bases: TGTGCCAGCAGGTCAGGGGGCGCGAGGAACACTGAAGCTTTCTTT. It is translated as CASRSGGARNTEAFF.

In this sample, this clone turned up a few times. This chain connects TRBV5-4 to TRBJ1-2; 9 nucleotides agree with TRBD1. This CDR3 region has 15 residues. Germline loops: CDR1 SGHNT, CDR2 YYREEE (reference sequence). After removal of 4 bases from V and 8 bases from J, the junction contained 12 bases not matched to a gene. The CDR3 DNA sequence: TGTGCCAGCAGCCTACCGGAACAGGGGGCGCGAGGCTACACCTTC. It encodes CASSLPEQGARGYTF.

The chain joins TRBV10-3 to TRBJ2-7, with 11 bases matching TRBD2. Germline V gene sequence: CDR1 ENHRY, CDR2 SYGVKD. The ends lost 2 bases at V and 0 bases at J; junction bases unmatched: 6. The CDR3 consists of 17 residues. CDR3 region: CAISERELAGVSYEQYF. The CDR3 DNA is TGTGCCATCAGTGAGAGGGAACTAGCGGGAGTCTCCTACGAGCAGTACTTC.

The V and J genes are TRBV18 and TRBJ2-6; no clear D gene. Trimming removed 2 bases from V and 0 bases from J, with 5 bases in between. CDR3 size: 15 residues. The germline gives CDR1 KGHSH, CDR2 LQKENI. The CDR3 loop is CASSPIGSGANVLTF. The CDR3 DNA follows: TGTGCCAGCTCACCAATCGGCTCTGGGGCCAACGTCCTGACTTTC.

The V and J genes are TRBV4-1 and TRBJ1-1, with D unresolved. V was pared by 0 bases and J by 6 bases, with 8 bases between. In germline, CDR1 is MGHRA, CDR2 YSYEKL. This CDR3 is 13 amino acids long. The CDR3: CASSQERMAEAFF. CDR3 nucleotides: TGCGCCAGCAGCCAAGAGAGGATGGCTGAAGCTTTCTTT.

The chain couples TRBV5-8 to TRBJ1-5, with no clear D. Trimming removed 7 bases from V and 6 bases from J, with 14 bases in between. CDR3 length: 13 residues. CDR1 SGHTS and CDR2 YDEGEE come from the germline V gene. CDR3 nucleotide sequence: TGTGCCAGCCTAAGTCCGTCGGGTCAGCCCCAGCATTTT. Protein: CASLSPSGQPQHF. Based on the CDR3 plus reference TRBV5-8 and TRBJ1-5, the full variable domain is EAGVTQSPTHLIKTRGQQATLRCSPISGHTSVYWYQQALGLGLQFLLWYDEGEERNRGNFPPRFSGRQFPNYSSELNVNALELEDSALYLCASLSPSGQPQHFGDGTRLSIL.

The V gene is TRBV2, the J gene TRBJ1-4; D possibly corresponds to TRBD1 (6 bases). V lost 6 bases, J lost 7 bases, and 18 bases lay in between. CDR1 SNHLY and CDR2 FYNNEI come from the germline V gene. This CDR3 has 15 amino acids. This chain's CDR3 is CASSPNGGRSEKLFF. The CDR3 DNA reads as TGTGCCAGCAGCCCAAACGGGGGGCGGAGTGAAAAACTGTTTTTT.